These 8 T cell receptor beta chains came from one sample sequenced in a study of CD8 T cells in Susac syndrome. With random hexamers, roughly 0.45 to 1 ug RNA was reverse transcribed. TCRdb used MiXCR to reprocess the immunoSEQ multiplex PCR reads, holding one entry per CDR3 protein. The table has about 120,000 distinct CDR3 sequences, around 94% seen once. The sequenced material came from CD8+ T cells from PBMCs. The receptors were gathered from a human donor with Susac syndrome.

CDR3 bases: TGTGCCAGCAGCCAATCAGGGGGCCCCCGAAGCACAGATACGCAGTATTTT. This codes for CASSQSGGPRSTDTQYF. V gene TRBV7-9 combines with J gene TRBJ2-3; 8 bases match TRBD1. Trimming cost V 5 bases and J 0 bases; bases outside gene matches: 10. This CDR3 spans 17 amino acids. CDR1 is SEHNR and CDR2 is FQNEAQ in the germline V gene (reference sequence).

The chain joins TRBV12-3 or TRBV12-4 to TRBJ2-3; 10 nucleotides match TRBD2. The CDR3 is 14 amino acids. Losses at the gene ends were 6 bases for V and 4 bases for J; bases not matched to a gene: 4. Here the CDR3 reads CASSPLAGADTQYF. In DNA form, the CDR3 reads TGTGCCAGCAGCCCGCTAGCGGGGGCAGATACGCAGTATTTT.

This chain uses TRBV13 with TRBJ2-3, with 11 bases lining up with TRBD1. This CDR3 has 15 residues. V was clipped by 3 bases and J by 5 bases; unmatched bases: 4. CDR1 and CDR2 (germline): PRHDT, FYEKMQ (reference sequence). CDR3 coding DNA: TGTGCCAGCAGCTTCCGGGACAGGGGGAGAGATACGCAGTATTTT. This sequence encodes CASSFRDRGRDTQYF.

This rearrangement joins TRBV20-1 to TRBJ1-5, with TRBD1 as a possible D gene (5 bases). The CDR3 totals 14 residues. Germline CDR1 is DFQATT and CDR2 is SNEGSKA (reference sequence). Deletions cut 3 bases from V and 5 bases from J, with 14 bases between. The DNA for the CDR3 is TGCAGTGCTAGTGTCAGGGACGGATATCAGCCCCAGCATTTT. Encoded protein: CSASVRDGYQPQHF.

The chain has TRBV3-1 and TRBJ1-5; possibly TRBD1 for D (5 bases). In germline, CDR1 is LGHDT, CDR2 YNNKEL (reference sequence). The CDR3 contains 16 residues. The V gene lost 0 bases and the J gene lost 3 bases, with 12 bases spanning the gap. Here the CDR3 DNA reads TGTGCCAGCAGCCAAGATAAACAGGACCTCAATCAGCCCCAGCATTTT. Translated, it gives CASSQDKQDLNQPQHF.

This chain links TRBV20-1 with TRBJ2-7; the match to TRBD1 covers 10 bases. Germline V CDR1 and CDR2: DFQATT, SNEGSKA (reference sequence). CDR3 length: 14 residues. The junction had 6 bases not matched to a gene; V was cut back by 5 bases and J by 2 bases. The DNA of the CDR3 is TGCAGTGCTCCCGGGACAGGGGTGGCCTACGAGCAGTACTTC. Its translation: CSAPGTGVAYEQYF.

The chain carries TRBV24-1 and TRBJ2-2, with TRBD1 as a possible D gene (6 bases). This CDR3 contains 14 residues. Germline-derived CDR1 and CDR2 are KGHDR and SFDVKD. Trimming took off 5 bases at V and 5 bases at J, with 11 bases between the two ends. DNA for the CDR3: TGTGCCACCAGTGCTTCAGGGGAAACCGGGGAGCTGTTTTTT. Translating it yields CATSASGETGELFF.

The CDR3 DNA reads as TGTGCCAGCAGTGCGGACCCAACCTACAATGAGCAGTTCTTC. Translated, it gives CASSADPTYNEQFF. The chain links TRBV6-5 to TRBJ2-1, with D uncertain. The V end was cut by 5 bases, the J end by 2 bases, with 10 bases between. CDR1 is MNHEY, CDR2 SVGAGI, per germline. The CDR3 runs 14 residues.